One sample yielded the 28 T cell receptor beta chains listed below, sequenced in a study of identical twins. TCRdb reanalysed the 5' RACE reads using MiXCR and keeps one entry per CDR3 protein. The profile covers about 550,000 distinct CDR3 sequences, with around 24% appearing a single time and around 0.47% taken by the ten largest. These data also featured in a second study, about yellow fever vaccine responses in identical twins.

The sequenced sample consisted of CD4+ T cells sorted from blood. These receptors originate from a woman under 30 in good health.

This sequence joins TRBV19 and TRBJ2-2; TRBD2 aligns across 7 bases. Losses at the gene ends were 7 bases for V and 7 bases for J; bases not matched to a gene: 9. The V gene's germline CDR1 is LNHDA and CDR2 SQIVND (reference sequence). The CDR3 covers 14 residues. The CDR3 DNA is TGTGCCAGTAAATGGACTAGTGGGGACGGGGAGCTGTTTTTT. As protein: CASKWTSGDGELFF.

The table lists this clonotype with a few counts. This chain connects TRBV12-3 or TRBV12-4 to TRBJ2-1; 12 positions agree with TRBD1. This CDR3 is 12 amino acids long. The trim removed 6 bases at V and 15 bases at J, leaving 6 bases unmatched. CDR3: CASRKGTGGMFF. The CDR3 DNA sequence: TGTGCCAGCAGGAAAGGGACAGGGGGCATGTTCTTC.

The chain recombines TRBV6-1 with TRBJ1-1; the match to TRBD1 covers 7 bases. Looked up from germline, CDR1 is MNHNS and CDR2 is SASEGT. V trimming: 5 bases; J trimming: 0 bases; junction bases outside the gene matches: 9. CDR3 length: 16 amino acids. CDR3 sequence reads: CASSKTGVTMNTEAFF. CDR3 coding DNA: TGTGCCAGCAGTAAAACAGGGGTGACCATGAACACTGAAGCTTTCTTT.

In this sample, this clonotype turned up a few times. This chain links TRBV29-1 with TRBJ2-2; TRBD1 is a possible D gene (6 bases). Germline CDR1 and CDR2: SQVTM and ANQGSEA. The CDR3 loop spans 14 amino acids. V shed 7 bases and J shed 1 base, with 13 bases lying between them. The CDR3 here is CSELTGRNTGELFF. CDR3 coding DNA: TGCAGCGAGCTCACAGGGCGGAACACCGGGGAGCTGTTTTTT.

The V gene is TRBV15, the J gene TRBJ2-2, with TRBD1 matching over 7 bases. CDR3 length: 17 amino acids. CDR1 is LNHNV and CDR2 is YYDKDF in the germline V gene (reference sequence). V trimming: 3 bases; J trimming: 4 bases; junction bases outside the gene matches: 11. In DNA form, the CDR3 reads TGTGCCACCAGCAGGCGGATTCAGGGGGTCGGCACCGGGGAGCTGTTTTTT. Translation gives CATSRRIQGVGTGELFF. The full variable domain, completed using reference TRBV15 and TRBJ2-2, is DAMVIQNPRYQVTQFGKPVTLSCSQTLNHNVMYWYQQKSSQAPKLLFHYYDKDFNNEADTPDNFQSRRPNTSFCFLDIRSPGLGDTAMYLCATSRRIQGVGTGELFFGEGSRLTVL.

This chain uses TRBV2 with TRBJ2-7; 8 bases are a match to TRBD1. After removal of 4 bases from V and 6 bases from J, the junction contained 8 bases not matched to a gene. Germline V gene sequence: CDR1 SNHLY, CDR2 FYNNEI. The CDR3 has 14 amino acids. CDR3: CASSAQGATVEQYV. CDR3 bases: TGTGCCAGCAGTGCCCAGGGGGCTACAGTCGAGCAGTACGTC.

The rearrangement joins TRBV28 to TRBJ2-4; weak D call: TRBD2 (5 bases). The germline V gene has CDR1 MDHEN and CDR2 SYDVKM. The length of the CDR3 is 17 residues. V was pared by 5 bases and J by 0 bases, with 17 bases between. CDR3 sequence (DNA): TGTGCCAGCAGTCGGACTTTTACTGGGGTAGCCAAAAACATTCAGTACTTC. Amino acid sequence: CASSRTFTGVAKNIQYF.

This clonotype was counted a few times. The chain is built from TRBV20-1 and TRBJ2-1, with TRBD2 identical over 16 bases. From germline, CDR1 is DFQATT and CDR2 SNEGSKA (reference sequence). With V trimmed by 2 bases and J by 4 bases, 14 bases remained unmatched. The CDR3 contains 20 residues. CDR3 nucleotide sequence: TGCAGTGCTAGATCGGAACCGGGACTAGCGGGAGGGTATCGATACAATGAGCAGTTCTTC. Its protein product is CSARSEPGLAGGYRYNEQFF.

The chain carries TRBV20-1 and TRBJ2-7; 10 nucleotides match TRBD2. V shed 4 bases and J 3 bases; nucleotides not matched to a gene: 3. The CDR3 loop spans 13 amino acids. Germline CDR1 is DFQATT and CDR2 is SNEGSKA (reference sequence). CDR3 DNA sequence: TGCAGTGCTACAGCGGGGGGGGTCTACGAGCAGTACGTC. Its protein is CSATAGGVYEQYV.

The table lists this clonotype with many counts. DNA of the CDR3: TGTGCCAGCACCGGGAACACTGAAGCTTTCTTT. Translated: CASTGNTEAFF. V is TRBV2 and J is TRBJ1-1; D is unclear. Trimming stripped 7 bases from V and 1 base from J, with 4 bases between. Germline loops: CDR1 SNHLY, CDR2 FYNNEI. This CDR3 comprises 11 residues.

The chain has TRBV12-3 or TRBV12-4 and TRBJ2-3, with 8 bases identical to TRBD2. The CDR3 runs to 15 residues. The J segment lost 0 bases and the V segment lost 6 bases, leaving 5 bases of the junction unmatched. The CDR3 region is CASRSIAGSTDTQYF. CDR3 in DNA: TGTGCCAGCAGATCCATAGCGGGAAGCACAGATACGCAGTATTTT.

This chain connects TRBV7-9 to TRBJ1-6; D is perhaps TRBD1 (5 bases). Germline-derived CDR1 and CDR2 are SEHNR and FQNEAQ (reference sequence). Deletions cut 5 bases from V and 4 bases from J, with 15 bases between. The CDR3 spans 16 residues. Here the CDR3 reads CASSNLGPMYNSPLHF. In DNA form, the CDR3 reads TGTGCCAGCAGCAACCTGGGACCGATGTATAATTCACCCCTCCACTTT.

The chain carries TRBV12-3 or TRBV12-4 and TRBJ2-7; 11 positions match TRBD1. Trimming at V came to 4 bases and at J to 5 bases, leaving 7 bases not matched to a gene. The CDR3 loop spans 15 amino acids. CDR3 sequence reads: CASSSWTGGLDEQYF. CDR3 sequence (DNA): TGTGCCAGCAGTTCCTGGACAGGGGGCCTTGACGAGCAGTACTTC.

V gene TRBV3-1 combines with J gene TRBJ2-5; 14 bases fit TRBD2. Germline CDR1 is LGHDT and CDR2 is YNNKEL (reference sequence). This CDR3 spans 16 amino acids. The trim removed 4 bases at V and 2 bases at J, leaving 3 bases unmatched. CDR3 amino acids: CASSPWTSGRQETQYF. CDR3 nucleotides: TGTGCCAGCAGCCCCTGGACTAGCGGGAGGCAAGAGACCCAGTACTTC.

This clonotype was picked up a small number of times. CDR3 region: CASSPALRTGELFF. CDR3 sequence (DNA): TGTGCCAGCAGCCCCGCCCTTCGGACCGGGGAGCTGTTTTTT. This rearrangement joins TRBV11-2 to TRBJ2-2; D is uncertain. This CDR3 is built from 14 residues. CDR1 is SGHAT and CDR2 is FQNNGV in the germline V gene. Trimming pared 5 bases from V and 5 bases from J, leaving 12 bases between.

This sequence joins TRBV7-6 and TRBJ1-1, with a possible D match to TRBD1 (5 bases). V lost 2 bases to trimming and J lost 0 bases, with 10 bases between them. The CDR3 length is 15 residues. Germline V gene data show CDR1 as SGHVS and CDR2 as FNYEAQ. CDR3 nucleotides: TGTGCCAGCAGCTTACAACCGGGGGTGAACACTGAAGCTTTCTTT. It is translated as CASSLQPGVNTEAFF.

This clonotype was counted only a few times. The chain links TRBV6-1 to TRBJ1-1; D call uncertain. This CDR3 is 14 amino acids long. V was clipped by 1 base and J by 7 bases, with 13 bases between them. The germline V gene encodes CDR1 MNHNS and CDR2 SASEGT. The CDR3 here is CASSEEGRSFEAFF. The CDR3 DNA follows: TGTGCCAGCAGTGAAGAGGGCAGATCTTTTGAAGCTTTCTTT.

This clonotype was recorded a few times. V gene TRBV5-4 combines with J gene TRBJ2-1, with 7 bases that match TRBD2. CDR1 and CDR2 from the germline V gene are SGHNT and YYREEE (reference sequence). The CDR3 extends over 15 amino acids. The J segment lost 3 bases and the V segment lost 2 bases, leaving 5 bases of the junction unmatched. The CDR3 DNA follows: TGTGCCAGCAGCTTTGGGGGGGTTTACTACAATGAGCAGTTCTTC. Its protein is CASSFGGVYYNEQFF. Full variable domain (remainder filled in from reference TRBV5-4 and TRBJ2-1): ETGVTQSPTHLIKTRGQQVTLRCSSQSGHNTVSWYQQALGQGPQFIFQYYREEENGRGNFPPRFSGLQFPNYSSELNVNALELDDSALYLCASSFGGVYYNEQFFGPGTRLTVL.

The V gene is TRBV4-1, the J gene TRBJ1-1; D might be TRBD1 (5 bases). V lost 1 base to trimming and J lost 1 base, with 13 bases between them. The CDR3 is made up of 16 amino acids. Germline-derived CDR1 and CDR2 are MGHRA and YSYEKL. The CDR3 nucleotides read TGCGCCAGCAGCCAAGCGCCAGGGTTGAAGAACACTGAAGCTTTCTTT. Amino acid sequence: CASSQAPGLKNTEAFF.

This clonotype has just a few counts. V and J are TRBV25-1 and TRBJ1-2; 7 bases fit TRBD1. The V and J ends lost 2 bases and 2 bases, in that order; junction bases with no gene match: 8. The CDR3 consists of 16 residues. Germline CDR1 MGHDK, CDR2 SYGVNS. CDR3 amino acids: CASSEPRQGRNYGYTF. For the CDR3, the DNA is TGTGCCAGCAGTGAACCGAGACAGGGTAGGAACTATGGCTACACCTTC.

This sequence joins TRBV5-6 and TRBJ2-2, with TRBD1 identical over 9 bases. The CDR3 has 15 residues. The V gene end was trimmed by 6 bases and the J gene end by 0 bases; junction bases not matched to a gene: 3. Germline CDR1 reads SGHDT; CDR2 reads YYEEEE. The CDR3 here is CASTGTGTNTGELFF. CDR3 DNA sequence: TGTGCCAGCACCGGGACAGGGACGAACACCGGGGAGCTGTTTTTT.

The chain employs TRBV7-9 and TRBJ2-7, with D possibly matching TRBD2 (5 bases). The CDR3 loop spans 15 amino acids. The V and J ends lost 1 base and 1 base respectively, with 11 bases between them. Germline values: CDR1 SEHNR, CDR2 FQNEAQ (reference sequence). The CDR3 loop reads CASSLGALVSYEQYV. The DNA of the CDR3 is TGTGCCAGCAGCTTAGGGGCACTAGTTTCCTACGAGCAGTACGTC.

There are a few counts of this clonotype. The chain joins TRBV24-1 to TRBJ2-1; no definite D call. CDR3 length equals 9 residues. In germline, CDR1 is KGHDR, CDR2 SFDVKD. V lost 9 bases, J lost 7 bases, and 3 bases lay in between. This CDR3 is CATENEQFF. Written as DNA, the CDR3 is TGTGCCACCGAGAATGAGCAGTTCTTC.

The gene calls are TRBV10-3 and TRBJ2-7; TRBD2 aligns across 7 bases. There are 11 residues in the CDR3. From germline, CDR1 is ENHRY and CDR2 SYGVKD. The V gene end was trimmed by 10 bases and the J gene end by 4 bases; junction bases not matched to a gene: 4. CDR3 in DNA: TGTGCCAGCGGGAGTATGTACGAGCAGTACTTC. The encoded protein is CASGSMYEQYF.

The rearrangement joins TRBV12-3 or TRBV12-4 to TRBJ1-4, with 9 positions matching TRBD1. The CDR3 extends over 14 amino acids. V was clipped by 6 bases and J by 8 bases; unmatched bases: 7. The CDR3 DNA follows: TGTGCCAGCAGCCGCGGACAGGGGTGGGAAAAACTGTTTTTT. Translating it yields CASSRGQGWEKLFF.

The chain joins TRBV15 to TRBJ2-1, with 8 bases that match TRBD2. Germline values: CDR1 LNHNV, CDR2 YYDKDF (reference sequence). The CDR3 covers 15 residues. V lost 2 bases, J lost 6 bases, and 6 bases stayed unmatched. CDR3 sequence (DNA): TGTGCCACCAGCAGACTAAAGGCGGGAGGCAATGAGCAGTTCTTC. Its protein product is CATSRLKAGGNEQFF.

This rearrangement joins TRBV28 to TRBJ2-3, with D possibly being TRBD2 (6 bases). With 3 bases removed from V and 4 bases from J, the gap between germline ends came to 14 bases. The CDR3 runs 15 residues. Germline-derived CDR1 and CDR2 are MDHEN and SYDVKM. CDR3 loop: CASSFGRGSADTQYF. The CDR3 bases are TGTGCCAGCAGTTTCGGGCGGGGCAGTGCAGATACGCAGTATTTT.

This clonotype was detected only a few times. This chain connects TRBV12-3 or TRBV12-4 to TRBJ2-3, with 13 bases matching TRBD2. The CDR3 consists of 18 residues. After removal of 3 bases from V and 0 bases from J, the junction contained 6 bases not matched to a gene. The CDR3 bases are TGTGCCAGCAGTTTCGGGTTACTAGCGGGGGGGAGCACAGATACGCAGTATTTT. Protein sequence: CASSFGLLAGGSTDTQYF.